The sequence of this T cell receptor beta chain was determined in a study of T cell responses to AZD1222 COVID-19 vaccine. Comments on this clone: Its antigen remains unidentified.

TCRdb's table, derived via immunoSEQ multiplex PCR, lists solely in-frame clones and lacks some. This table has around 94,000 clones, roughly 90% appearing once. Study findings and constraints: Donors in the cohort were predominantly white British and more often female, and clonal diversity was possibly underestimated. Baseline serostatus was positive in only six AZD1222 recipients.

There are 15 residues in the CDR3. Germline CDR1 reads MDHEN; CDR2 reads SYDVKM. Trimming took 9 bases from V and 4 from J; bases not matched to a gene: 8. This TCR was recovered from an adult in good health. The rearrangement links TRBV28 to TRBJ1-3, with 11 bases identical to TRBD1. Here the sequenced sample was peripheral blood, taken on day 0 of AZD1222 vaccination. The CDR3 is CASRWTGGRGNTIYF. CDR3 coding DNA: TGTGCCAGTCGTTGGACAGGGGGCAGGGGAAACACCATATATTTT. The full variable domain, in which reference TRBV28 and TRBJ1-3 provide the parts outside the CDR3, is DVKVTQSSRYLVKRTGEKVFLECVQDMDHENMFWYRQDPGLGLRLIYFSYDVKMKEKGDIPEGYSVSREKKERFSLILESASTNQTSMYLCASRWTGGRGNTIYFGEGSWLTVV.